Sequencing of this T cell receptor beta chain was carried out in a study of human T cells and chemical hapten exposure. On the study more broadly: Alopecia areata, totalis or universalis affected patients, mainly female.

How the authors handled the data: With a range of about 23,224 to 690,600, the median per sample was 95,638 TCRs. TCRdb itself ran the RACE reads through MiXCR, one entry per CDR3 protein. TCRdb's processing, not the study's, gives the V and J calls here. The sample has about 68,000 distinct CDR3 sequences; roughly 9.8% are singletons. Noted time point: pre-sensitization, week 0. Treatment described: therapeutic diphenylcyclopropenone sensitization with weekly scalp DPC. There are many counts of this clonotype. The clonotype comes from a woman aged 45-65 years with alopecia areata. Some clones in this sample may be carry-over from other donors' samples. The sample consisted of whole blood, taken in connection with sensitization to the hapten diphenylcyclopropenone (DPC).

CDR3 loop: CASSDYGRTGGNTIYF. In nucleotides, the CDR3 is TGTGCCAGCAGCGATTACGGTAGGACAGGAGGAAACACCATATATTTT. V is TRBV9 and J is TRBJ1-3; 7 nucleotides agree with TRBD1. J lost 4 bases, V lost 3 bases, and 10 bases had no gene match. The CDR3 is 16 amino acids. CDR1 and CDR2 (germline): SGDLS, YYNGEE.